This T cell receptor beta chain was recovered during a study of blood T cell repertoires in COVID-19. The overall study: Collection of acute and convalescent COVID-19 samples took place in the United States, Italy and Spain. PBMCs, B-cell-depleted T cells, or T cells provided the cDNA or gDNA that made up the material.

Trimming took 9 bases from V and 7 from J; bases not matched to a gene: 13. The CDR3 is made up of 14 amino acids. Germline-derived CDR1 and CDR2 are ENHRY and SYGVKD. A few counts support this clone. Per the original methods: Amplification with reference gene primers provided the estimates of nucleated cell counts. Here immunoSEQ multiplex PCR was the method, and the copy in TCRdb shows in-frame clones only, minus some. For V, J and clone size, that table is used; D and trimming come from the DNA. The top ten clones hold approximately 5.1% of a sample with about 81,000 clones, 88% of them seen once. Sequencing was performed on peripheral blood. This rearrangement joins TRBV10-3 to TRBJ2-7, with TRBD1 matching over 9 bases. This TCR was sampled from a woman over 75 with acute or convalescent COVID-19. The CDR3 DNA reads as TGTGCCATTTCACCTGAGACAGGGGGATGGGAGCAGTACTTC. Protein: CAISPETGGWEQYF.